This TCR beta chain was captured by sequencing in a study of tumor and adjacent non-tumor tissue in lung cancer listed by TCRdb under 2018. For context, the study as a whole: Of the cohort, 11 to 12 patients had adenocarcinoma, 2 had squamous cell carcinoma and 1 had small cell lung cancer. The approximately 15 enrolled patients, of whom around 10 were men and 5 were women, were aged about 30 to 80 years and were diagnosed with TNM stage I to III disease. A total of some 130 million productive TCRbeta reads were generated by sequencing, corresponding to an average of around 4 million reads per sample. Using bulk TCRbeta repertoires from approximately 15 lung cancer patients, the study set lung tumor tissue side by side with matched distant non-tumor lung tissue. For each patient, one tumor sample and one normal lung sample were taken, giving around 30 paired specimens that underwent TCRbeta CDR3 sequencing.

The library was built by means of multiplex PCR. TCRdb lists the instrument as Illumina HiSeq 2500. TCRbeta libraries were built by three rounds of nested PCR using primers (Table S4), following protocols modified from ARM-PCR. Before sequencing, PCR products of 200-500 bp were cut from the gel and purified using the QIAquick gel extraction kit. Per the authors' processing: Reads were cleaned with Trimmomatic, merged with FLASH into complete CDR3 sequences, and assigned to V(D)J germline segments with MiTCR. VDJtools was used to compute clonal diversity as the inverse Simpson's index. A read counted as productive if the sequence was in-frame and lacked a premature stop codon. TCRdb reprocessed the public reads (quality trimming at Q25 with fastp, clone calling with MiXCR) and kept in-frame beta chains. Records with the same CDR3 protein are collapsed into one entry carrying the most frequent genes and DNA. These V and J calls rely on TCRdb rather than the paper's analysis. The sample contains about 80,000 distinct CDR3 sequences, under 70% of them found a single time. Around 12% of the sample comes from the top ten.

Summary of the overall study and its limitations: A significantly larger cumulative share of the repertoire was made up by the top 100 clones in normal lung than in tumor tissue. Because peripheral blood was not sequenced, the blood TCRbeta repertoires of the lung cancer patients in the study went unexamined. Significantly higher TCR diversity (inverse Simpson) was observed in tumor tissue than in normal lung tissue (431.37 vs 166.20, P = 0.0075, Mann-Whitney U test). The methods do not name the sequencing platform or mention unique molecular identifiers. The cohort had only about 15 patients, and the authors noted that larger samples and more detailed clinical data are needed. TCR diversity was significantly higher in younger patients, and higher tumor TCR diversity was associated with shorter overall and disease-free survival.

Note on this clonotype: The antigen this receptor binds is unknown. The input lacks base qualities; no much larger clone sits a single base away.

RNA was isolated from bulk unsorted tissue, and RNA quality was assessed with a NanoDrop ND-1000 and an Agilent 2100. All donors had newly diagnosed lung cancer, had not received prior chemotherapy, and were admitted for thoracic surgery in China between August and November 2014. The study excluded patients who had received radiotherapy or chemotherapy before or who had another cancer at the same time. Pieces of surgical tissue measuring about 1-2.1 cm3 were kept in RNAlater solution and held at -80 degrees C until needed. CDR1 and CDR2 are read off the germline V gene as MNHEY and SVGAGI. The CDR3 runs 16 amino acids, cysteine and phenylalanine included. Only the CDR3 part of the read is kept: 48 bases, read in frame from the first base. V is cut by 0 bases and J by 10 bases, and the space between the germline ends is 21 bases.

This chain is built from TRBV6-5 and TRBJ2-5; tentative D gene TRBD1, with 6 bases matching. This clonotype originated in an older woman with non-small cell lung cancer. Sequenced material: lung tumor tissue. This receptor carries the CDR3 CASSYSLGEGEGSQYF. The bases are TGTGCCAGCAGTTACTCGCTTGGAGAGGGGGAAGGGAGCCAGTACTTC.